A selection of T cell receptor beta chains follows, all from one sample in a study of blood T cells in healthy people across ages. One entry per CDR3 protein, called by TCRdb with MiXCR from the 5' RACE reads. The table lists 1.2 million to 1.5 million distinct CDR3 sequences, 42% of them singletons. The sample taken for sequencing was blood. These receptors were obtained from a young woman in good health. CDR3s leave out the opening cysteine and the closing phenylalanine or tryptophan. D genes are given only for firm matches.

D gene: TRBD1; V gene: TRBV2; CDR3 protein: ASSPPTGEGYEQY
D gene: NA; V gene: TRBV7-6; CDR3 protein: ASSLSANQFYNEQF
D gene: NA; V gene: TRBV20-1; CDR3 protein: SANQDGKGDEQF
D gene: TRBD1; V gene: TRBV5-1; CDR3 protein: ASSLGIPGTGQETQY
D gene: NA; V gene: TRBV7-9; CDR3 protein: ASSLRSGGEKRYEQY
D gene: TRBD2; V gene: TRBV20-1; CDR3 protein: SADPGLVQETQY
D gene: NA; V gene: TRBV12-3/TRBV12-4; CDR3 protein: ASSWSDGAQF
D gene: NA; V gene: TRBV20-1; CDR3 protein: SARDGDQPQH
D gene: NA; V gene: TRBV12-3/TRBV12-4; CDR3 protein: ASTIPRVQGSSGANVLT
D gene: TRBD2; V gene: TRBV7-9; CDR3 protein: ASSPASGRAFNEQF
D gene: TRBD1; V gene: TRBV6-5; CDR3 protein: ASSYKSRDRGDTEAF
D gene: NA; V gene: TRBV7-2; CDR3 protein: ASSLSSGTTGELF
D gene: NA; V gene: TRBV2; CDR3 protein: ASSPTQITNEQY
D gene: TRBD1; V gene: TRBV12-3/TRBV12-4; CDR3 protein: ASSWGGQGALSGANVLT
D gene: TRBD2; V gene: TRBV20-1; CDR3 protein: SARPGLEEF
D gene: NA; V gene: TRBV4-1; CDR3 protein: ASSQGRSETEAF
D gene: TRBD2; V gene: TRBV12-3/TRBV12-4; CDR3 protein: ASRPTSGRRTDTQY
D gene: NA; V gene: TRBV3-1; CDR3 protein: ASSQVPSPNQPQH